A selection of T cell receptor beta chains follows, all from one sample in a study of human CD4 T cells and Enterobacteriaceae. Sequencing was performed with immunoSEQ multiplex PCR; in TCRdb, only in-frame clones are kept and a portion is missing. This table holds 25,000 to 30,000 clones, about 80% found once. Sequencing used memory CD4+ T cells from blood. The receptors here all came from a human donor in good health. The CDR3 runs from the conserved cysteine through the conserved F or W. Fields, in order: V gene, J gene, D gene, clone size, CDR3 length, CDR3 protein, CDR3 DNA. D genes are given only for firm matches. Clone size is not always given. Where it is, it says once, few, many or a class for expanded clones.

V: TRBV18; J: TRBJ2-7; D: NA; size: NA; length: 13; CDR3: CASSPPAVYEQYF; DNA: TGTGCCAGCTCACCACCTGCAGTATACGAGCAGTACTTC
V: TRBV5-1; J: TRBJ1-4; D: NA; size: NA; length: 19; CDR3: CASSLGHSGRVRDGEKLFF; DNA: TGCGCCAGCAGCTTGGGACATTCAGGTCGAGTACGGGATGGTGAAAAACTGTTTTTT
V: TRBV5-1; J: TRBJ1-3; D: NA; size: NA; length: 15; CDR3: CASSLDRFSGNTIYF; DNA: TGCGCCAGCAGCTTAGACAGATTCTCTGGAAACACCATATATTTT
V: TRBV6-5; J: TRBJ2-3; D: NA; size: once; length: 11; CDR3: CASSYKSTQYF; DNA: TGTGCCAGCAGTTACAAGAGTACGCAGTATTTT
V: TRBV1; J: TRBJ2-3; D: NA; size: NA; length: 18; CDR3: CTSSLPKKRGEPSDTQYF; DNA: TGCACCAGCAGCCTTCCTAAGAAAAGGGGCGAGCCCTCAGATACGCAGTATTTT
V: TRBV6-1; J: TRBJ2-7; D: TRBD1; size: NA; length: 14; CDR3: CASSIRDRAFEQYF; DNA: TGTGCCAGCAGTATCCGGGACAGGGCCTTCGAGCAGTACTTC
V: TRBV9; J: TRBJ2-7; D: TRBD2; size: few; length: 15; CDR3: CASSVESSGSYEQYF; DNA: TGTGCCAGCAGCGTAGAGTCTAGCGGCTCCTACGAGCAGTACTTC
V: TRBV9; J: TRBJ2-2; D: TRBD2; size: NA; length: 16; CDR3: CASSVEAGGPVGELFF; DNA: TGTGCCAGCAGCGTAGAGGCGGGAGGGCCCGTCGGGGAGCTGTTTTTT
V: TRBV12-5; J: TRBJ2-2; D: NA; size: NA; length: 12; CDR3: CASGRETGELFF; DNA: TGTGCTAGTGGTAGGGAAACCGGGGAGCTGTTTTTT
V: TRBV18; J: TRBJ2-1; D: NA; size: NA; length: 15; CDR3: CASSLMGRSYNEQFF; DNA: TGTGCCAGCTCCCTGATGGGGAGGTCCTACAATGAGCAGTTCTTC
V: TRBV7-3; J: TRBJ2-6; D: NA; size: NA; length: 15; CDR3: CASSQQTSGANVLTF; DNA: TGTGCCAGCAGCCAGCAGACCTCTGGGGCCAACGTCCTGACTTTC
V: TRBV27; J: TRBJ2-1; D: NA; size: NA; length: 13; CDR3: CASSFVGGNEQFF; DNA: TGTGCCAGCAGTTTTGTGGGAGGCAATGAGCAGTTCTTC
V: TRBV2; J: TRBJ2-7; D: TRBD2; size: few; length: 17; CDR3: CASSRSHPSGRFPEQYF; DNA: TGTGCCAGCAGTCGATCACATCCTAGCGGGAGGTTCCCCGAGCAGTACTTC
V: TRBV27; J: TRBJ2-3; D: NA; size: NA; length: 13; CDR3: CASSSYDTDTQYF; DNA: TGTGCCAGCAGTTCCTATGACACAGATACGCAGTATTTT
V: TRBV2; J: TRBJ2-6; D: NA; size: NA; length: 16; CDR3: CASTPGTLSGANVLTF; DNA: TGTGCCAGCACCCCCGGGACACTCTCTGGGGCCAACGTCCTGACTTTC
V: TRBV5-1; J: TRBJ2-5; D: NA; size: NA; length: 14; CDR3: CASSPATGQETQYF; DNA: TGCGCCAGCAGCCCGGCGACAGGTCAAGAGACCCAGTACTTC
V: TRBV7-2; J: TRBJ1-4; D: NA; size: NA; length: 14; CDR3: CASSLASGEEKLFF; DNA: TGTGCCAGCAGCTTAGCCAGTGGGGAGGAAAAACTGTTTTTT
V: TRBV4-1; J: TRBJ2-1; D: NA; size: NA; length: 13; CDR3: CASSRTVRDEQFF; DNA: TGCGCCAGCAGCCGCACAGTGCGGGATGAGCAGTTCTTC
V: TRBV5-1; J: TRBJ2-2; D: NA; size: NA; length: 15; CDR3: CASSGASLNTGELFF; DNA: TGCGCCAGCAGTGGAGCCTCATTGAACACCGGGGAGCTGTTTTTT
V: TRBV7-7; J: TRBJ2-5; D: TRBD1; size: once; length: 15; CDR3: CASSFGQGGQETQYF; DNA: TGTGCCAGCAGCTTTGGACAGGGCGGGCAAGAGACCCAGTACTTC
V: TRBV6-5; J: TRBJ1-4; D: TRBD1; size: NA; length: 14; CDR3: CASSPGQLNEKLFF; DNA: TGTGCCAGCTCCCCGGGACAGCTTAATGAAAAACTGTTTTTT
V: TRBV9; J: TRBJ2-1; D: NA; size: NA; length: 14; CDR3: CASSVLWRYNEQFF; DNA: TGTGCCAGCAGCGTATTGTGGCGGTACAATGAGCAGTTCTTC
V: TRBV19; J: TRBJ1-2; D: NA; size: NA; length: 16; CDR3: CASHQFAGARNYGYTF; DNA: TGTGCCAGCCATCAATTTGCAGGGGCCCGAAACTATGGCTACACCTTC
V: TRBV19; J: TRBJ2-7; D: TRBD2; size: NA; length: 15; CDR3: CASSPGLAGVYEQYF; DNA: TGTGCCAGTAGTCCGGGACTAGCGGGAGTCTACGAGCAGTACTTC
V: TRBV5-1; J: TRBJ2-7; D: NA; size: NA; length: 14; CDR3: CASSPRGTLYEQYF; DNA: TGCGCCAGCAGCCCTCGAGGCACCCTTTACGAGCAGTACTTC
V: TRBV20-1; J: TRBJ2-5; D: NA; size: once; length: 10; CDR3: CSARTGAQYF; DNA: TGCAGTGCTCGTACGGGGGCCCAGTACTTC
V: TRBV28; J: TRBJ1-5; D: NA; size: NA; length: 11; CDR3: CASGHNQPQHF; DNA: TGTGCCAGCGGGCACAATCAGCCCCAGCATTTT
V: TRBV19; J: TRBJ1-6; D: NA; size: NA; length: 15; CDR3: CASSIGRQRNSPLHF; DNA: TGTGCCAGTAGTATAGGTCGGCAGAGGAACTCACCCCTCCACTTT
V: TRBV2; J: TRBJ1-4; D: NA; size: NA; length: 16; CDR3: CASSVRQARFNEKLFF; DNA: TGTGCCAGCAGTGTGAGGCAGGCGAGGTTTAATGAAAAACTGTTTTTT
V: TRBV28; J: TRBJ2-3; D: NA; size: NA; length: 16; CDR3: CASSIPTGLGTDTQYF; DNA: TGTGCCAGCAGCATTCCAACAGGGTTAGGCACAGATACGCAGTATTTT
V: TRBV7-8; J: TRBJ2-5; D: TRBD2; size: NA; length: 15; CDR3: CASRLSRGGEETQYF; DNA: TGTGCCAGCAGGTTATCTCGCGGGGGTGAAGAGACCCAGTACTTC
V: TRBV4-1; J: TRBJ2-7; D: TRBD2; size: NA; length: 16; CDR3: CASSRVGLAGVNEQYF; DNA: TGCGCCAGCAGCCGCGTGGGACTAGCGGGAGTAAACGAGCAGTACTTC
V: TRBV28; J: TRBJ1-5; D: NA; size: NA; length: 12; CDR3: CASEPTNQPQHF; DNA: TGTGCCAGCGAGCCTACGAATCAGCCCCAGCATTTT
V: TRBV19; J: TRBJ2-7; D: NA; size: NA; length: 14; CDR3: CASSIGGSVHEQYF; DNA: TGTGCCAGTAGTATCGGAGGGAGTGTCCACGAGCAGTACTTC
V: TRBV7-9; J: TRBJ2-3; D: TRBD1; size: NA; length: 15; CDR3: CASSFYGRGPDTQYF; DNA: TGTGCCAGCAGCTTTTACGGCAGGGGGCCAGATACGCAGTATTTT
V: TRBV28; J: TRBJ2-3; D: TRBD2; size: NA; length: 16; CDR3: CASSLPLAGLTDTQYF; DNA: TGTGCCAGCAGTCTCCCTCTAGCGGGCCTCACAGATACGCAGTATTTT
V: TRBV6-1; J: TRBJ2-1; D: NA; size: NA; length: 13; CDR3: CASRITVNNEQFF; DNA: TGTGCCAGCAGAATTACAGTGAACAATGAGCAGTTCTTC
V: TRBV4-2; J: TRBJ2-2; D: NA; size: once; length: 14; CDR3: CASSQDPYTGELFF; DNA: TGTGCCAGCAGCCAAGATCCCTACACCGGGGAGCTGTTTTTT
V: TRBV2; J: TRBJ1-4; D: NA; size: once; length: 15; CDR3: CASTGGSRGLEKLFF; DNA: TGTGCCAGCACCGGAGGTAGTAGGGGACTTGAAAAACTGTTTTTT
V: TRBV11-1; J: TRBJ2-1; D: NA; size: NA; length: 14; CDR3: CASSFLNSYNEQFF; DNA: TGTGCCAGCAGCTTCCTCAACTCATACAATGAGCAGTTCTTC
V: TRBV7-9; J: TRBJ2-3; D: TRBD2; size: few; length: 17; CDR3: CASSTGTSGPSTDTQYF; DNA: TGTGCCAGCAGCACCGGGACTAGCGGGCCTAGCACAGATACGCAGTATTTT
V: TRBV10-1; J: TRBJ1-1; D: TRBD1; size: NA; length: 14; CDR3: CASSGTGGLTEAFF; DNA: TGCGCCAGCAGTGGCACAGGGGGCCTCACTGAAGCTTTCTTT
V: TRBV7-9; J: TRBJ2-7; D: NA; size: NA; length: 15; CDR3: CASSQGSMLTYEQYF; DNA: TGTGCCAGCAGCCAGGGGTCTATGTTGACCTACGAGCAGTACTTC
V: TRBV5-1; J: TRBJ2-7; D: NA; size: NA; length: 15; CDR3: CASSPSTATLYEQYF; DNA: TGCGCCAGCAGCCCATCCACAGCAACCCTCTACGAGCAGTACTTC
V: TRBV2; J: TRBJ2-3; D: TRBD2; size: NA; length: 20; CDR3: CASSEAFGLAGIASTDTQYF; DNA: TGTGCCAGCAGTGAGGCTTTCGGACTAGCGGGGATAGCTAGCACAGATACGCAGTATTTT
V: TRBV5-1; J: TRBJ1-2; D: NA; size: NA; length: 14; CDR3: CASSPGVGGDGYTF; DNA: TGCGCCAGCAGCCCCGGGGTAGGGGGAGATGGCTACACCTTC
V: TRBV6-5; J: TRBJ2-2; D: TRBD1; size: NA; length: 15; CDR3: CASSWTGEVTGELFF; DNA: TGTGCCAGCAGTTGGACAGGAGAGGTCACCGGGGAGCTGTTTTTT
V: TRBV7-9; J: TRBJ2-2; D: TRBD2; size: few; length: 15; CDR3: CASSRTSGNTGELFF; DNA: TGTGCCAGCAGCCGGACTAGCGGGAACACCGGGGAGCTGTTTTTT
V: TRBV29-1; J: TRBJ2-1; D: TRBD2; size: NA; length: 13; CDR3: CSVGTSGHNEQFF; DNA: TGCAGCGTGGGGACTAGCGGCCACAATGAGCAGTTCTTC
V: TRBV27; J: TRBJ2-6; D: NA; size: NA; length: 14; CDR3: CASSLFAGANVLTF; DNA: TGTGCCAGCAGTTTATTCGCTGGGGCCAACGTCCTGACTTTC
V: TRBV7-3; J: TRBJ2-2; D: TRBD1; size: NA; length: 15; CDR3: CASSQRQGDTGELFF; DNA: TGTGCCAGCAGCCAAAGACAGGGGGACACCGGGGAGCTGTTTTTT
V: TRBV25-1; J: TRBJ1-1; D: NA; size: NA; length: 13; CDR3: CASTRALNTEAFF; DNA: TGTGCCAGCACCAGGGCATTAAACACTGAAGCTTTCTTT
V: TRBV6-5; J: TRBJ1-2; D: NA; size: NA; length: 13; CDR3: CASSDDRRYGYTF; DNA: TGTGCCAGCAGTGATGACAGAAGATATGGCTACACCTTC
V: TRBV7-8; J: TRBJ1-2; D: NA; size: NA; length: 15; CDR3: CASSLGPGATYGYTF; DNA: TGTGCCAGCAGCTTAGGGCCAGGGGCAACCTATGGCTACACCTTC
V: TRBV5-6; J: TRBJ2-3; D: TRBD2; size: NA; length: 15; CDR3: CASSEGLAAVDTQYF; DNA: TGTGCCAGCAGCGAGGGCCTAGCGGCGGTCGATACGCAGTATTTT